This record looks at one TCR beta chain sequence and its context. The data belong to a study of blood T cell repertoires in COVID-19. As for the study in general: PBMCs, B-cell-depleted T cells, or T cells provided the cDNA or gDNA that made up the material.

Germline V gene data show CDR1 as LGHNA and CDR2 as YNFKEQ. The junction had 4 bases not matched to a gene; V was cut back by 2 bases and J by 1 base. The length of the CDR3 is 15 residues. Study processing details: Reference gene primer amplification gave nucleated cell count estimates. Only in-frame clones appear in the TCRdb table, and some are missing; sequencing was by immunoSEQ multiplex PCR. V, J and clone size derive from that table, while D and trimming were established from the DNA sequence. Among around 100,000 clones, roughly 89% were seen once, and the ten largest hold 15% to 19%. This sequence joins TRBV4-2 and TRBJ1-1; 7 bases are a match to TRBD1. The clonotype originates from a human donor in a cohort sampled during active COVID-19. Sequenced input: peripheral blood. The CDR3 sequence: CASSQSTGANTEAFF. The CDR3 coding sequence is TGTGCCAGCAGCCAAAGCACAGGGGCGAACACTGAAGCTTTCTTT.